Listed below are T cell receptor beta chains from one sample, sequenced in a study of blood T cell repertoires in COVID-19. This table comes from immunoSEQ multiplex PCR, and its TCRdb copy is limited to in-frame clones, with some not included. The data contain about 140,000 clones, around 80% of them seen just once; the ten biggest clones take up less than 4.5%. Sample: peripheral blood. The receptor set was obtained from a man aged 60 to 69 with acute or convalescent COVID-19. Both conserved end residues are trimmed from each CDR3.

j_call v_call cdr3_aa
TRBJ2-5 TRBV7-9 ASSLGAPGRETQY
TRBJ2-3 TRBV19 ASSIIGLSSTDTQY
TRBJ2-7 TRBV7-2 ASSLIGYEQY
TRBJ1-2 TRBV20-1 SAGTGNGYT
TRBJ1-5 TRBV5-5 ASSLRDRGGQPQH
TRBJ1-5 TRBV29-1 SAGQGEGPQH
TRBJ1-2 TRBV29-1 SVDLAGYGYGYT
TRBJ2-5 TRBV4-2 ASSQEGSQGETQY
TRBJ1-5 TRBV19 ASSHNRGWEPQH
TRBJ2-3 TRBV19 ASRGTSGGDTQY
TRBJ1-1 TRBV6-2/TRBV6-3 ASSSRGLGNTEAF
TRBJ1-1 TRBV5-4 ASSVFRGRATEAF
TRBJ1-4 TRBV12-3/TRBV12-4 ASSLVSGKLF
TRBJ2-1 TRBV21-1 ASSKAGAAYNEQF
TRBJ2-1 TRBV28 ASSLVDQARDEQF
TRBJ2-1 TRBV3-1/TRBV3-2 ASSPTSGLVSEQF